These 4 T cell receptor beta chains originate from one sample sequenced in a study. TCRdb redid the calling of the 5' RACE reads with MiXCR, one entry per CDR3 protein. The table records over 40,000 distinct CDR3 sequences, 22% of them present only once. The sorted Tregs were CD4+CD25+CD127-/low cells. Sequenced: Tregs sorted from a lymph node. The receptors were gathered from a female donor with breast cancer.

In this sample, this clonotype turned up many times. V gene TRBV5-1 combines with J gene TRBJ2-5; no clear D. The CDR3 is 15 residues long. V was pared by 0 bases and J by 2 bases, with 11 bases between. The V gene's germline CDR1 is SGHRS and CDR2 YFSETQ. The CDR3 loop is CASSLGVSGQETQYF. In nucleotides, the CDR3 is TGCGCCAGCAGCTTGGGGGTGTCAGGACAAGAGACCCAGTACTTC.

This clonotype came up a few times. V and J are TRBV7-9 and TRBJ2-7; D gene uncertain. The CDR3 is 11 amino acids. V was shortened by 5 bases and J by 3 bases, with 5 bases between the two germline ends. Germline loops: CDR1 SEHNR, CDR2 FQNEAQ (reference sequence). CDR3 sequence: CASSRDYEQYF. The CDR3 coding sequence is TGTGCCAGCAGCCGAGACTACGAGCAGTACTTC.

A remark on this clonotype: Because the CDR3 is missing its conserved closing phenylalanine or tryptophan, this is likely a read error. The CDR3 is CASSLGTGQPQHC. CDR3 coding DNA: TGCGCCAGCAGCTTGGGGACGGGTCAGCCCCAGCATTGT. This rearrangement joins TRBV5-1 to TRBJ1-5; D is uncertain. Trimming left V 0 bases short and J 6 bases short, with 7 bases between. Germline lookup yields CDR1 SGHRS and CDR2 YFSETQ. This CDR3 has 13 residues.

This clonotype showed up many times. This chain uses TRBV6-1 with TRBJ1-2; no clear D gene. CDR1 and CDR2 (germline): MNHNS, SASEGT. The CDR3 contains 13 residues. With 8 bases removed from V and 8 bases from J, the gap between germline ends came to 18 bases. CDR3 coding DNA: TGTGCCAGCTCGACGTCGGCAGGAGGAGGCTACACCTTC. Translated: CASSTSAGGGYTF.